What follows describes a single T cell receptor (beta chain). The record originates from a study of spatial heterogeneity in lung cancer. Study overall: Alpha-chain sequences were detected in numbers that were consistently lower than beta-chain sequences.

Deletions cut 6 bases from V and 0 bases from J, with 14 bases between. Per the germline V gene, CDR1 is MNHEY and CDR2 is SMNVEV (reference sequence). The CDR3 runs to 16 residues. TCRdb reprocessed the 5' RACE reads via MiXCR and lists one record per CDR3 protein. The table records about 45,000 distinct CDR3 sequences, approximately 12% of them present only once. Time point in this sample: sample taken at primary tumor resection. Extraction of whole RNA from tumor, nontumor lung or frozen PBMC preceded unsorted sequencing. The rearrangement links TRBV27 to TRBJ2-2, with unresolved D. The sequence derives from a female donor with early-stage non-small cell lung cancer. Here the sequenced sample was PBMCs, taken at surgery. Here the CDR3 reads CASSPITAANTGELFF. CDR3 sequence (DNA): TGTGCCAGCAGCCCCATTACGGCCGCGAACACCGGGGAGCTGTTTTTT.